This T cell receptor beta chain was identified during a study of STAT5B mutations in CD4+ large granular lymphocyte leukemia. Libraries were prepared by immunoSEQ multiplex PCR; TCRdb keeps only in-frame clonotypes and omits some of them. The repertoire has about 37,000 clones, 70% to 90% of them found once; the top ten carry approximately 3.2%. General study results and limits: Patient CD4-sorted repertoires looked more clonal than healthy CD4+ repertoires, even without putative leukemic clones.

Regarding this clone: Its antigen remains unidentified.

The V end lost 5 bases, the J end lost 1 base, and 11 bases lay between the germline ends. CDR1 MDHEN and CDR2 SYDVKM come from the germline V gene. The CDR3 has 14 amino acids. The sequence came from a human donor in good health. Material for sequencing was CD4+ T cells from blood buffy coats. V is TRBV28 and J is TRBJ1-1; no clear D. The CDR3 sequence is CASSVIVANTEAFF. The CDR3 nucleotides read TGTGCCAGCAGTGTCATAGTAGCGAACACTGAAGCTTTCTTT.